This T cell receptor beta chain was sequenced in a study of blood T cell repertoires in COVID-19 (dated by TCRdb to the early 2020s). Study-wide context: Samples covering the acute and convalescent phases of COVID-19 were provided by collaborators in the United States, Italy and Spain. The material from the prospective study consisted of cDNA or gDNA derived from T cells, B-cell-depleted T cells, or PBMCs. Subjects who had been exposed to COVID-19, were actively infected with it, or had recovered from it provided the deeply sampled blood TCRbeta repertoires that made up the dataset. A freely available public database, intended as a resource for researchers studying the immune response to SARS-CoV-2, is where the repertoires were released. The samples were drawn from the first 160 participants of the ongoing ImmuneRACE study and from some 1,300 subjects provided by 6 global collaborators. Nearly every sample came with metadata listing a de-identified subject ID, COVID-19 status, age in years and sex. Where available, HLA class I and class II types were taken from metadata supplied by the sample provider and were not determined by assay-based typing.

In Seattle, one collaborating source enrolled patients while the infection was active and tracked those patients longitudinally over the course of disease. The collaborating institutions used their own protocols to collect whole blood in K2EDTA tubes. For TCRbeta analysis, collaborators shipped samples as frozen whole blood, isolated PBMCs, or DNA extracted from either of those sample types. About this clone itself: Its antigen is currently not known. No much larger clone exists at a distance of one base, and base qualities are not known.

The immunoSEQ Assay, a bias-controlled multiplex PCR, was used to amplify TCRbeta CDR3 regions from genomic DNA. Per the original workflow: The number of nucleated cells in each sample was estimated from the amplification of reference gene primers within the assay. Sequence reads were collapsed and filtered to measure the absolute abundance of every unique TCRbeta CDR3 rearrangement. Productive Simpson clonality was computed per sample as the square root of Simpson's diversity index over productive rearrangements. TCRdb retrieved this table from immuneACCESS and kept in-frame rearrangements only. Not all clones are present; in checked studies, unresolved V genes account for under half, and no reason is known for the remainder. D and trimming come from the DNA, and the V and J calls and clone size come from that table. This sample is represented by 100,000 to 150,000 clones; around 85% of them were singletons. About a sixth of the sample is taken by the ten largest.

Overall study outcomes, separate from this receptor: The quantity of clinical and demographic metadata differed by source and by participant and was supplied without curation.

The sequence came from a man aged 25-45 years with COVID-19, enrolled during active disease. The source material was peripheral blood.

The CDR3: CASSLSPGTEKKLFF. The nucleotide sequence is TGCGCCAGCAGCTTATCTCCCGGGACAGAAAAAAAACTGTTTTTT. The receptor chain draws on TRBV5-1 and TRBJ1-4; TRBD1 aligns with 7 central bases. Trimming takes 2 bases off V and 9 bases off J; junction bases not matched to a gene: 10. The germline V gene gives CDR1 as SGHRS and CDR2 as YFSETQ. CDR3 length: 15 amino acids, cysteine to phenylalanine. The retained sequence is limited to the CDR3, 45 bases, with the frame set at the first base.